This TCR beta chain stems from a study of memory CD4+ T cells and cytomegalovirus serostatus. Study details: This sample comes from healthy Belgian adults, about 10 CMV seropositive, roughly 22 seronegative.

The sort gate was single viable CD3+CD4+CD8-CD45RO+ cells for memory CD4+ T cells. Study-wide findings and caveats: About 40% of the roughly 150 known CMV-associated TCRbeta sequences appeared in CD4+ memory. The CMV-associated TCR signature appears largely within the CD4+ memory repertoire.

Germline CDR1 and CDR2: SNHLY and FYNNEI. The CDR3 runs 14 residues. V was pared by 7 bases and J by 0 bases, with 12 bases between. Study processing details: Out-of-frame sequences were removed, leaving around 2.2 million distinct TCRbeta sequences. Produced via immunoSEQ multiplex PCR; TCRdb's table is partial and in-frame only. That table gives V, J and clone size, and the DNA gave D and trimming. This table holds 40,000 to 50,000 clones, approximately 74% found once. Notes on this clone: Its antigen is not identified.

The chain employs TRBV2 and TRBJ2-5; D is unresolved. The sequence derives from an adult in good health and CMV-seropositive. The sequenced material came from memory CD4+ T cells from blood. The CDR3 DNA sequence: TGTGCCAGCACTCTTCTACGGAACCAAGAGACCCAGTACTTC. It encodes CASTLLRNQETQYF. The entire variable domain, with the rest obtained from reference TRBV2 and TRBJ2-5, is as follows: EPEVTQTPSHQVTQMGQEVILRCVPISNHLYFYWYRQILGQKVEFLVSFYNNEISEKSEIFDDQFSVERPDGSNFTLKIRSTKLEDSAMYFCASTLLRNQETQYFGPGTRLLVL.